Each of the 13 T cell receptor beta chains below was sequenced from the same sample in a study of blood T cell repertoires in COVID-19. Clones were read by immunoSEQ multiplex PCR, and TCRdb kept only the in-frame ones, dropping some. The sample lists approximately 210,000 clones, about 90% seen once, with 1.4% to 1.5% in the top ten. Sequencing used peripheral blood. Receptor source: a young man with active or convalescent COVID-19.

V gene TRBV6-5 combines with J gene TRBJ2-5; the match to TRBD2 covers 7 bases. This CDR3 comprises 14 residues. CDR1 is MNHEY, CDR2 SVGAGI, per germline. V lost 7 bases, J lost 4 bases, and 9 bases stayed unmatched. The CDR3 loop is CASTTGGRGETQYF. CDR3 bases: TGTGCCAGCACCACCGGGGGGAGGGGAGAGACCCAGTACTTC.

V gene TRBV6-2 or TRBV6-3 combines with J gene TRBJ2-1, with TRBD2 matching 11 bases. This CDR3 has 17 residues. V was clipped by 0 bases and J by 6 bases; unmatched bases: 7. The germline V gene encodes CDR1 MNHEY and CDR2 SVGEGT. CDR3 loop: CASSYSVTSGMVNEQFF. In nucleotides, the CDR3 is TGTGCCAGCAGTTACTCGGTGACTAGCGGGATGGTCAATGAGCAGTTCTTC.

V gene TRBV5-1 combines with J gene TRBJ1-4; weak D call: TRBD1 (5 bases). This CDR3 is 15 amino acids long. CDR1 is SGHRS and CDR2 is YFSETQ in the germline V gene. Trimming left V 0 bases short and J 6 bases short, with 12 bases between. The CDR3: CASSLAGIEDEKLFF. The CDR3 coding sequence is TGCGCCAGCAGCTTGGCAGGGATCGAGGATGAAAAACTGTTTTTT. Supplemented by reference TRBV5-1 and TRBJ1-4, the full variable domain reads KAGVTQTPRYLIKTRGQQVTLSCSPISGHRSVSWYQQTPGQGLQFLFEYFSETQRNKGNFPGRFSGRQFSNSRSEMNVSTLELGDSALYLCASSLAGIEDEKLFFGSGTQLSVL.

The chain carries TRBV19 and TRBJ2-1; 9 nucleotides agree with TRBD1. V shed 5 bases and J 3 bases; nucleotides not matched to a gene: 5. This CDR3 spans 15 amino acids. Germline values: CDR1 LNHDA, CDR2 SQIVND (reference sequence). CDR3 nucleotides: TGTGCCAGTAGTGCCGACAGGGGGAACTACAATGAGCAGTTCTTC. The encoded protein is CASSADRGNYNEQFF.

The rearrangement joins TRBV27 to TRBJ1-2, with unresolved D. The CDR3 has 13 amino acids. V was clipped by 4 bases and J by 8 bases, with 14 bases between them. Germline CDR1 and CDR2: MNHEY and SMNVEV (reference sequence). CDR3 in amino acids: CASSSSAFQGYTF. The CDR3 DNA reads TGTGCCAGCAGTTCTTCCGCCTTTCAGGGCTACACCTTC.

The chain has TRBV29-1 and TRBJ1-3; D unclear. V lost 7 bases, J lost 0 bases, and 7 bases lay in between. This CDR3 has 12 amino acids. Per the germline V gene, CDR1 is SQVTM and CDR2 is ANQGSEA. In DNA form, the CDR3 reads TGCAGCGCTCTTTACTCTGGAAACACCATATATTTT. Protein: CSALYSGNTIYF.

The V and J genes are TRBV27 and TRBJ2-1; the match to TRBD2 covers 9 bases. From germline, CDR1 is MNHEY and CDR2 SMNVEV (reference sequence). This CDR3 comprises 17 residues. J gave up 5 bases and V 2 bases, and 10 bases lay outside the gene matches. The CDR3 region has the DNA TGTGCCAGCAGTTTAGGTCTAGCGGGGTACCTAAACAATGAGCAGTTCTTC. Translating gives CASSLGLAGYLNNEQFF.

V is TRBV5-6 and J is TRBJ2-3; TRBD1 agrees at 11 bases. This CDR3 comprises 18 residues. With V trimmed by 4 bases and J by 0 bases, 10 bases remained unmatched. The germline CDR1 and CDR2 sequences are SGHDT and YYEEEE. The CDR3 spells CASSPAGTGGLSTDTQYF. Written as DNA, the CDR3 is TGTGCCAGCAGCCCCGCCGGGACAGGGGGGCTTAGCACAGATACGCAGTATTTT.

The rearrangement links TRBV7-9 to TRBJ2-2; maybe TRBD1 (5 bases). This CDR3 is 14 amino acids long. Deletions cut 3 bases from V and 8 bases from J, with 13 bases between. Germline V gene data show CDR1 as SEHNR and CDR2 as FQNEAQ (reference sequence). CDR3 amino acids: CASSFLGAGGELFF. Written as DNA, the CDR3 is TGTGCCAGCAGCTTCCTTGGAGCAGGGGGGGAGCTGTTTTTT.

The V and J genes are TRBV14 and TRBJ1-1, with D unclear. The V end was cut by 4 bases, the J end by 3 bases, with 12 bases between. CDR1 is SGHDN and CDR2 is FVKESK in the germline V gene. The CDR3 sequence is 14 residues long. The CDR3 DNA follows: TGTGCCAGCAGCCCATCCAGTGGGCACACTGAAGCTTTCTTT. Protein product: CASSPSSGHTEAFF.

The V and J genes are TRBV10-1 and TRBJ1-1; tentative D call: TRBD1 (6 bases). The CDR3 extends over 15 amino acids. V lost 2 bases and J lost 4, with 14 bases in between. The germline gives CDR1 WNHNN, CDR2 SYGVQD (reference sequence). CDR3 DNA sequence: TGCGCCAGCAGTGAGGGGACAATAGGGAGCACTGAAGCTTTCTTT. Its protein product is CASSEGTIGSTEAFF.

The chain employs TRBV7-2 and TRBJ2-7, with a weak D call TRBD2 (5 bases). V lost 4 bases and J 0 bases, leaving 16 bases between the germline ends. CDR1 is SGHTA, CDR2 FQGNSA, per germline. The CDR3 length is 16 residues. The DNA for the CDR3 is TGTGCCAGCAGCTCCGACCCACTAGGAAGCTCCTACGAGCAGTACTTC. It codes for CASSSDPLGSSYEQYF. Filled out from reference TRBV7-2 and TRBJ2-7, the complete variable domain reads GAGVSQSPSNKVTEKGKDVELRCDPISGHTALYWYRQSLGQGLEFLIYFQGNSAPDKSGLPSDRFSAERTGGSVSTLTIQRTQQEDSAVYLCASSSDPLGSSYEQYFGPGTRLTVT.

The chain recombines TRBV19 with TRBJ1-1; D may be TRBD1 (5 bases). Germline values: CDR1 LNHDA, CDR2 SQIVND (reference sequence). The V gene lost 3 bases and the J gene lost 9 bases, with 14 bases spanning the gap. This CDR3 is built from 13 residues. The CDR3, as DNA: TGTGCCAGTAGTATTGGGGCAGCCAGCCAAGCTTTCTTT. Encoded protein: CASSIGAASQAFF.